This TCR beta chain emerged from a study of OX40 agonist ivuxolimab in advanced cancers. Whole-study context: Hepatocellular carcinoma, melanoma, renal cell or head and neck cancer occurred in dose-escalation patients. The mean age was roughly 60 years, ranging from about 23 to 79, with around four fifths of participants male.

TCRdb's copy holds only in-frame clones and misses some; the assay was immunoSEQ multiplex PCR. This table holds about 62,000 clones, 85% found once. The CDR3 has 14 residues. CDR1 and CDR2 from the germline V gene are SNHLY and FYNNEI. V lost 8 bases, J lost 5 bases, and 10 bases stayed unmatched. Here the sequenced sample was CD4+ or CD8+ T cells sorted from blood, taken in a trial of the OX40 agonist ivuxolimab. The receptor comes from an adult with an advanced solid tumor such as melanoma, head and neck, liver or kidney cancer. The chain employs TRBV2 and TRBJ2-7; 9 bases match TRBD1. Here the CDR3 DNA reads TGTGCCAGCTCCGGGACAGGGAGTATGGACGAGCAGTACTTC. Translating gives CASSGTGSMDEQYF.